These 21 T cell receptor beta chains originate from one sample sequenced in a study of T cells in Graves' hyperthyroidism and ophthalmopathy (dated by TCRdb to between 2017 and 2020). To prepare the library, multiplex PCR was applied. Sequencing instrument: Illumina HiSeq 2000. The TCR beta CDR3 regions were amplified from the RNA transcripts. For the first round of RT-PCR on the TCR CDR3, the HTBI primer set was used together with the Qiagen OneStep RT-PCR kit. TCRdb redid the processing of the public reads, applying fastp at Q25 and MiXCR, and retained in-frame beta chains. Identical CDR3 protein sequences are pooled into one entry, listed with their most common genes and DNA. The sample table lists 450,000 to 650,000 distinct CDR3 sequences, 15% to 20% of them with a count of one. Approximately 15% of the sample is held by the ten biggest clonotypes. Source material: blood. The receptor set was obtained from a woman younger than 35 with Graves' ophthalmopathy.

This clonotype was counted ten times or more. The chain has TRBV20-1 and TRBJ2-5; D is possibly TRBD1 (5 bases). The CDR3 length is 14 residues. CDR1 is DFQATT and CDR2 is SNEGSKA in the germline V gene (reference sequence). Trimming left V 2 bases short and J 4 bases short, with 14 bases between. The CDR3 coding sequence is TGCAGTGCTAGACAGGGAACGGTCGGAGAGACCCAGTACTTC. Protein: CSARQGTVGETQYF.

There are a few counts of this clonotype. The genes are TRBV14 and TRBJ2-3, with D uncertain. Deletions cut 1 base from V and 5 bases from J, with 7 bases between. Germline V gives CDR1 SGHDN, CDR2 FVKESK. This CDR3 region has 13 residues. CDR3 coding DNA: TGTGCCAGCAGCCAAGGTTTCTTAGATACGCAGTATTTT. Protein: CASSQGFLDTQYF. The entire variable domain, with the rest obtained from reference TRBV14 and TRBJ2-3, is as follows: EAGVTQFPSHSVIEKGQTVTLRCDPISGHDNLYWYRRVMGKEIKFLLHFVKESKQDESGMPNNRFLAERTGGTYSTLKVQPAELEDSGVYFCASSQGFLDTQYFGPGTRLTVL.

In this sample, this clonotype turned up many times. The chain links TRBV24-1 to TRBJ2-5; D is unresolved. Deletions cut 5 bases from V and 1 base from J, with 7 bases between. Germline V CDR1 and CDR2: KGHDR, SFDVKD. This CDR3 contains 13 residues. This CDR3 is CATSGGSQETQYF. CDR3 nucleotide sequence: TGTGCCACCAGTGGGGGTTCCCAAGAGACCCAGTACTTC.

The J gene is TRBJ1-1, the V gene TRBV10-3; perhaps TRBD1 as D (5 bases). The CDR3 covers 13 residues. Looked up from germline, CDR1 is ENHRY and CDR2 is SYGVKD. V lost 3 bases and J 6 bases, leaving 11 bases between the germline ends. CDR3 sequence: CAISDRVGAEAFF. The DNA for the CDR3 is TGTGCCATCAGTGACAGGGTGGGGGCTGAAGCTTTCTTT.

CDR3 residues: CASSIVPGETEAFF. The CDR3 DNA reads TGTGCCAGTAGTATAGTACCAGGAGAGACTGAAGCTTTCTTT. The V and J genes are TRBV19 and TRBJ1-1, with D unresolved. Germline values: CDR1 LNHDA, CDR2 SQIVND (reference sequence). V was trimmed by 1 base and J by 5 bases, leaving 11 bases between them. This CDR3 has 14 residues.

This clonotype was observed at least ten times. CDR3 in amino acids: CASSPGQGHTDTQYF. DNA for the CDR3: TGTGCCAGCAGCCCCGGACAGGGGCACACAGATACGCAGTATTTT. The genes are TRBV12-3 or TRBV12-4 and TRBJ2-3; 9 bases agree with TRBD1. There are 15 residues in the CDR3. V shed 6 bases, J shed 2 bases, and the junction held 6 bases outside the gene matches.

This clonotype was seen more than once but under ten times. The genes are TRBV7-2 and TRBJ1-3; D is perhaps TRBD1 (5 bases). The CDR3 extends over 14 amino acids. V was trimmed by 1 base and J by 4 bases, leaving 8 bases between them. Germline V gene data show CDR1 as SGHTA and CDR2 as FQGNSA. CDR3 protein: CASSLEAGGNTIYF. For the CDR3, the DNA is TGTGCCAGCAGCTTAGAGGCAGGGGGAAACACCATATATTTT.

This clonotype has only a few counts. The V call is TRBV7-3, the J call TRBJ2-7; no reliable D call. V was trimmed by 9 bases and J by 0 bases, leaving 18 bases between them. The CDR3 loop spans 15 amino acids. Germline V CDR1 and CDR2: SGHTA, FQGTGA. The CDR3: CASSYRTVSSYEQYF. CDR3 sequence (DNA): TGTGCCAGTAGTTATCGGACGGTGAGCTCCTACGAGCAGTACTTC.

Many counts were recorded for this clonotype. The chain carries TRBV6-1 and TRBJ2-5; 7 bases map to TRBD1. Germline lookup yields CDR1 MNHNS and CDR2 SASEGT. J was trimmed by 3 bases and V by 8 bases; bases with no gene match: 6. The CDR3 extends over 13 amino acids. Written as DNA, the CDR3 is TGTGCCAGCCCCCGGGACAGAGAAGAGACCCAGTACTTC. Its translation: CASPRDREETQYF.

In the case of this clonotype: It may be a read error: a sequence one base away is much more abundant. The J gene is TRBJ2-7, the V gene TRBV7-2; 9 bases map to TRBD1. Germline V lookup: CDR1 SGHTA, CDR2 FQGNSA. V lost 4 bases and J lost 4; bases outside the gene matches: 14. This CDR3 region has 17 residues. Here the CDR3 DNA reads TGTGCCAGCAGCTCCCCTACTGTCACAGGGGGCTTGTACGAGCAGTACTTC. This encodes CASSSPTVTGGLYEQYF.

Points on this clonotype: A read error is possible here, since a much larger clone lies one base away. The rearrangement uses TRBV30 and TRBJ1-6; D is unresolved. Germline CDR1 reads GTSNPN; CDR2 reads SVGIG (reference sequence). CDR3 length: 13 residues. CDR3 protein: CAWSPSGNSLLHF. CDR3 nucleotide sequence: TGTGCCTGGAGCCCTAGCGGAAATTCACTCCTCCACTTT. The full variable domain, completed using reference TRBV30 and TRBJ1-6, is SQTIHQWPATLVQPVGSPLSLECTVEGTSNPNLYWYRQAAGRGLQLLFYSVGIGQISSEVPQNLSASRPQDRQFILSSKKLLLSDSGFYLCAWSPSGNSLLHFGNGTRLTVT.

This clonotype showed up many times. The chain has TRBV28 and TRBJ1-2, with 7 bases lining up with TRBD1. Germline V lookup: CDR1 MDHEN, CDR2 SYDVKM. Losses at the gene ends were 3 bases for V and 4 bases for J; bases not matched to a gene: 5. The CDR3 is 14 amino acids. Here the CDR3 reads CASSFMTGTYGYTF. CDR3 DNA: TGTGCCAGCAGTTTCATGACAGGGACCTATGGCTACACCTTC.

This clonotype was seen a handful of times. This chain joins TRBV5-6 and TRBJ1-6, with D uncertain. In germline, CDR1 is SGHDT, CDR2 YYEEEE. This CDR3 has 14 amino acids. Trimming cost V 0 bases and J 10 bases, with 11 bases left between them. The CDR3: CASSLEAAGSPLHF. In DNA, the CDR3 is TGTGCCAGCAGCTTGGAAGCGGCCGGGTCACCCCTCCACTTT.

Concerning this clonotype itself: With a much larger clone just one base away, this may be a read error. CDR3 sequence reads: CSVEGSISGSVGDTQYF. For the CDR3, the DNA is TGCAGCGTTGAAGGTAGTATTAGCGGGAGTGTTGGAGATACGCAGTATTTT. The J gene is TRBJ2-3, the V gene TRBV29-1, with 9 bases fitting TRBD2. V gave up 1 base and J gave up 5 bases; unmatched junction bases: 13. Germline values: CDR1 SQVTM, CDR2 ANQGSEA. The CDR3 is made up of 17 amino acids.

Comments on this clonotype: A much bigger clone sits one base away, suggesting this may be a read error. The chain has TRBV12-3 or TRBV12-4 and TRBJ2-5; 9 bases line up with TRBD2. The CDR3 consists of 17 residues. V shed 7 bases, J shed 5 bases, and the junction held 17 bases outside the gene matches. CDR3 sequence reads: CASMGILAGSRGETQYF. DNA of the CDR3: TGTGCCAGCATGGGTATTCTAGCGGGATCGCGGGGTGAGACCCAGTACTTC.

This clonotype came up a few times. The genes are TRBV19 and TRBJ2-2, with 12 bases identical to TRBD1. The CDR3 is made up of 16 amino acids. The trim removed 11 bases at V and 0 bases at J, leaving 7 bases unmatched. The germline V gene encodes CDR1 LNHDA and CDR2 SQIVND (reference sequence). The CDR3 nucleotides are TGTGCCGTCTGGGGACAGGGGGCGGCGAACACCGGGGAGCTGTTTTTT. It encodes CAVWGQGAANTGELFF.

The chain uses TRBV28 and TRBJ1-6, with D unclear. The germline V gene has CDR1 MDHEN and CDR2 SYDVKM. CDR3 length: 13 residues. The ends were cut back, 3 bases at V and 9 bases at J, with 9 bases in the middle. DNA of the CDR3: TGTGCCAGCAGTTTCCGCTCCGCTTCACCCCTCCACTTT. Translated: CASSFRSASPLHF.

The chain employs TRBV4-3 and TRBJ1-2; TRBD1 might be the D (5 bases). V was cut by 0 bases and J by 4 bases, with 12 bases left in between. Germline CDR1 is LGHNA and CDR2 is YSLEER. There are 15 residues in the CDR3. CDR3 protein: CASSQDGGGTYGYTF. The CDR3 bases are TGCGCCAGCAGCCAAGATGGGGGGGGTACCTATGGCTACACCTTC.

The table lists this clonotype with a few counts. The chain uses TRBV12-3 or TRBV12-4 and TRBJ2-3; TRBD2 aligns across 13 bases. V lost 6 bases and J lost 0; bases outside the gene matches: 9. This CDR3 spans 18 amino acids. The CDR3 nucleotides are TGTGCCAGCAGAAGAATGACTAGCGGGGGGACAAGCACAGATACGCAGTATTTT. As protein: CASRRMTSGGTSTDTQYF.

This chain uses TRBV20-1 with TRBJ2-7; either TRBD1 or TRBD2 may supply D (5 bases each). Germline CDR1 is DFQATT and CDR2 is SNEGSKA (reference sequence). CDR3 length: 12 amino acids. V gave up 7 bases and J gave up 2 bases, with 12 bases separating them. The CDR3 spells CSVRDAAYEQYF. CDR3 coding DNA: TGCAGTGTCAGGGACGCAGCCTACGAGCAGTACTTC.

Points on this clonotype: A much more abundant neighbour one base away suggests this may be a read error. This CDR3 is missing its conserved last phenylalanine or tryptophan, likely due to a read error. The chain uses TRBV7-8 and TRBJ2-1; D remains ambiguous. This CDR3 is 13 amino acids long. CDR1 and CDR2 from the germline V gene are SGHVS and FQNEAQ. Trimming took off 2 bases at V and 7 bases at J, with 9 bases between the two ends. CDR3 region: CASSLIALNEQFS. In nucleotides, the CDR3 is TGTGCCAGCAGCTTAATTGCCCTTAATGAGCAGTTCTCC.